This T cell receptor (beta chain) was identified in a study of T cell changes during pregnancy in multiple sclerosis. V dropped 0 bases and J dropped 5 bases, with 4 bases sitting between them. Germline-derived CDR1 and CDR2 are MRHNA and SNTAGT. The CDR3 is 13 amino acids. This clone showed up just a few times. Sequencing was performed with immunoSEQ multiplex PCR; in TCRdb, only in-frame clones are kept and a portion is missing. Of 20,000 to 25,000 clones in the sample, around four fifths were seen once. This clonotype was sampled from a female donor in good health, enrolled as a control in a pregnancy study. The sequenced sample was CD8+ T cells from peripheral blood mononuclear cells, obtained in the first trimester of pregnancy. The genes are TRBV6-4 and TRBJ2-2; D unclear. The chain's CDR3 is CASSDSRTGELFF. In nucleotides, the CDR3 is TGTGCCAGCAGTGACTCGAGGACCGGGGAGCTGTTTTTT.